Following are 27 T cell receptor beta chains from one sample sequenced in a study of human T cells and chemical hapten exposure (dated by TCRdb to the early 2020s). The sample's time point label, in plain terms: patch test 2, 6 weeks after DPC sensitization. The treatment or condition label here, explained by the study, means: therapeutic diphenylcyclopropenone sensitization with weekly scalp DPC. Library preparation was by RACE. Sequencing was performed on a NextSeq 500. TCRdb trimmed the raw reads at Q25, called clones with MiXCR and kept productive beta chains. Each record represents a unique CDR3 protein, reported with the most common genes and DNA among its rows. The sample table holds fewer than 95,000 distinct CDR3 sequences, of which 9.5% to 12% were seen once. Together, the top ten hold about 2% of the sample. Sequences were derived from whole blood, sampled in connection with sensitization to the hapten diphenylcyclopropenone (DPC). All receptors come from a middle-aged man with alopecia areata. Some clones in this sample may be carry-over from other donors' samples.

This clonotype came up many times. This sequence joins TRBV5-1 and TRBJ1-1; D unresolved. Trimming took 4 bases from V and 3 from J, leaving 10 bases between them. This CDR3 contains 13 residues. CDR1 and CDR2 from the germline V gene are SGHRS and YFSETQ. The CDR3 protein is CASSQERDTEAFF. Written as DNA, the CDR3 is TGCGCCAGCAGCCAAGAACGGGACACTGAAGCTTTCTTT.

This chain joins TRBV7-2 and TRBJ1-2; TRBD1 is a possible D gene (6 bases). V was clipped by 1 base and J by 6 bases, with 12 bases between them. In germline, CDR1 is SGHTA, CDR2 FQGNSA. The length of the CDR3 is 14 residues. CDR3 DNA sequence: TGTGCCAGCAGCTTAGGCAGGGGTGACAATGGCTACACCTTC. It translates to CASSLGRGDNGYTF.

This clonotype was found a few times. V and J are TRBV12-3 or TRBV12-4 and TRBJ2-1, with D tentatively TRBD2 (5 bases). This CDR3 spans 15 amino acids. Trimming pared 6 bases from V and 4 bases from J, leaving 16 bases between. The DNA of the CDR3 is TGTGCCAGCAGCGCCCTAGCAGGCCCGTACAATGAGCAGTTCTTC. Encoded protein: CASSALAGPYNEQFF.

This clonotype was counted ten times or more. The chain has TRBV5-6 and TRBJ1-1; possibly TRBD1 for D (5 bases). CDR1 SGHDT and CDR2 YYEEEE come from the germline V gene. The CDR3 length is 11 residues. Trimming shortened V by 4 bases and J by 7 bases, and 8 bases separated the two germline ends. The CDR3 nucleotides are TGTGCCAGCAGCACCGGGGGTGAAGCTTTCTTT. It is translated as CASSTGGEAFF.

This clonotype was found a few times. This chain links TRBV12-3 or TRBV12-4 with TRBJ2-5; D might be TRBD2 (5 bases). The V gene lost 5 bases and the J gene lost 0 bases, with 10 bases spanning the gap. This CDR3 comprises 14 residues. The CDR3 DNA is TGTGCCAGCAGTCTCAGCGGCGACCAAGAGACCCAGTACTTC. Its protein product is CASSLSGDQETQYF.

This clonotype was observed a few times. This sequence joins TRBV6-2 or TRBV6-3 and TRBJ2-7; D might be TRBD1 (5 bases). Per germline, CDR1 MNHEY and CDR2 SVGEGT. With 2 bases removed from V and 2 bases from J, the gap between germline ends came to 10 bases. The CDR3 has 14 amino acids. The CDR3 DNA reads as TGTGCCAGCAGTTACAATCCGGACACCTACGAGCAGTACGTC. Amino acids: CASSYNPDTYEQYV.

V usage is TRBV29-1 and J usage is TRBJ1-1; D unclear. CDR1 and CDR2 (germline): SQVTM, ANQGSEA. V lost 6 bases to trimming and J lost 0 bases, with 11 bases between them. This CDR3 comprises 13 residues. The CDR3 bases are TGCAGCGTGGGCAAGACCATGAACACTGAAGCTTTCTTT. It encodes CSVGKTMNTEAFF.

This sequence joins TRBV18 and TRBJ2-7, with 7 bases fitting TRBD1. The CDR3 runs 16 residues. Germline V gene lookup returns CDR1 KGHSH and CDR2 LQKENI. The trim removed 3 bases at V and 5 bases at J, leaving 13 bases unmatched. The CDR3 spells CASSPLPGQGVHEQYF. CDR3 nucleotide sequence: TGTGCCAGCTCACCCCTCCCGGGGCAGGGGGTCCACGAGCAGTACTTC.

This clonotype appeared a few times. J is TRBJ2-1 and V is TRBV15; D remains ambiguous. V shed 0 bases and J shed 6 bases, with 6 bases lying between them. This CDR3 region has 13 residues. Germline V gene lookup returns CDR1 LNHNV and CDR2 YYDKDF (reference sequence). CDR3 nucleotide sequence: TGTGCCACCAGCAGAGAGACCCGCAATGAGCAGTTCTTC. Its translation: CATSRETRNEQFF.

This clonotype was detected a few times. The chain links TRBV6-2 or TRBV6-3 to TRBJ2-5; D perhaps matches TRBD1 (6 bases). This CDR3 is 15 amino acids long. Germline CDR1 MNHEY, CDR2 SVGEGT. Trimming pared 0 bases from V and 1 base from J, leaving 9 bases between. In DNA, the CDR3 is TGTGCCAGCAGTTACTCGTCCAGGGGCCAAGAGACCCAGTACTTC. Protein sequence: CASSYSSRGQETQYF.

The rearrangement uses TRBV2 and TRBJ2-1, with 8 bases identical to TRBD1. Germline V lookup: CDR1 SNHLY, CDR2 FYNNEI. The CDR3 is 14 amino acids. The trim removed 4 bases at V and 8 bases at J, leaving 7 bases unmatched. Written as DNA, the CDR3 is TGTGCCAGCAGTGTACTCGACAGGGGATATGAGCAGTTCTTC. Translated: CASSVLDRGYEQFF. Together with reference TRBV2 and TRBJ2-1, the CDR3 gives the full variable domain: EPEVTQTPSHQVTQMGQEVILRCVPISNHLYFYWYRQILGQKVEFLVSFYNNEISEKSEIFDDQFSVERPDGSNFTLKIRSTKLEDSAMYFCASSVLDRGYEQFFGPGTRLTVL.

V and J are TRBV28 and TRBJ2-7, with D possibly TRBD2 on 6 matching bases. Trimming took 6 bases from V and 3 from J, leaving 18 bases between them. Germline V lookup: CDR1 MDHEN, CDR2 SYDVKM. The CDR3 runs to 15 residues. For the CDR3, the DNA is TGTGCCAGCAGCCTCCCAAGCGGGTTTATCTACGAGCAGTACTTC. This translates into CASSLPSGFIYEQYF.

J is TRBJ2-5 and V is TRBV5-1; weak D call: TRBD1 (5 bases). The CDR3 is made up of 13 amino acids. Germline CDR1 and CDR2: SGHRS and YFSETQ. V was clipped by 4 bases and J by 2 bases, with 9 bases between them. CDR3 region: CASSRQLQETQYF. The CDR3 DNA reads as TGCGCCAGCAGCCGACAGTTACAAGAGACCCAGTACTTC.

The chain uses TRBV25-1 and TRBJ2-2, with 10 positions matching TRBD2. Per the germline V gene, CDR1 is MGHDK and CDR2 is SYGVNS. V trimming: 8 bases; J trimming: 0 bases; junction bases outside the gene matches: 9. This CDR3 comprises 17 residues. This chain's CDR3 is CASDRTSGTPNTGELFF. CDR3 DNA: TGTGCCAGCGACAGAACTAGCGGGACTCCGAACACCGGGGAGCTGTTTTTT.

This clonotype was found a few times. V gene TRBV7-2 combines with J gene TRBJ1-3; D remains ambiguous. The CDR3 has 15 amino acids. Trimming left V 1 base short and J 1 base short, with 8 bases between. Germline values: CDR1 SGHTA, CDR2 FQGNSA. Written as DNA, the CDR3 is TGTGCCAGCAGCTTAGACAGTGGATCTGGAAACACCATATATTTT. Protein: CASSLDSGSGNTIYF.

CDR3 in amino acids: CASSGVLANTEAFF. The CDR3 DNA follows: TGTGCCAGCAGCGGGGTCTTAGCGAACACTGAAGCTTTCTTT. This sequence joins TRBV6-1 and TRBJ1-1; D is ambiguous. The CDR3 extends over 14 amino acids. With 6 bases removed from V and 1 base from J, the gap between germline ends came to 12 bases. Germline V gene sequence: CDR1 MNHNS, CDR2 SASEGT.

The chain is built from TRBV6-2 or TRBV6-3 and TRBJ2-7; D might be TRBD1 or TRBD2, each matching 5 bases. Trimming took off 8 bases at V and 2 bases at J, with 16 bases between the two ends. CDR1 is MNHEY and CDR2 is SVGEGT in the germline V gene. The CDR3 sequence is 14 residues long. The CDR3 region has the DNA TGTGCCAGCCCCCCCCGGGACCTAACCTACGAGCAGTACGTC. Translated, it gives CASPPRDLTYEQYV.

This clonotype was found many times. J is TRBJ2-7 and V is TRBV6-1; D uncertain. The CDR3 consists of 15 residues. Germline CDR1 reads MNHNS; CDR2 reads SASEGT. V dropped 1 base and J dropped 3 bases, with 13 bases sitting between them. The CDR3 region has the DNA TGTGCCAGCAGTGAAGACGCAGCGTCAGGCTACGAGCAGTACGTC. Protein product: CASSEDAASGYEQYV.

This clonotype was detected a few times. The CDR3 spells CASSPGAPSSYNEQFF. The DNA of the CDR3 is TGTGCCAGCAGCCCCGGGGCCCCGAGCTCCTACAATGAGCAGTTCTTC. The chain uses TRBV14 and TRBJ2-1; D tentatively fits TRBD1 or TRBD2 (5 bases each). Per germline, CDR1 SGHDN and CDR2 FVKESK. The V end was cut by 4 bases, the J end by 0 bases, with 13 bases between. This CDR3 comprises 16 residues.

The chain uses TRBV6-2 or TRBV6-3 and TRBJ2-1; 11 bases map to TRBD2. This CDR3 contains 15 residues. With 5 bases clipped from V and 8 bases from J, the junction kept 8 bases outside the gene matches. The V gene's germline CDR1 is MNHEY and CDR2 SVGEGT. The CDR3 is CASSPTSGSHDEQFF. CDR3 nucleotides: TGTGCCAGCAGTCCAACTAGCGGGAGTCACGATGAGCAGTTCTTC.

At least ten counts were recorded for this clonotype. The chain has TRBV6-5 and TRBJ2-5; TRBD2 matches at 15 bases. Germline V gives CDR1 MNHEY, CDR2 SVGAGI. This CDR3 has 18 residues. V was pared by 6 bases and J by 3 bases, with 11 bases of the junction left unmatched. The CDR3 bases are TGTGCCAGCAGCAATGGACTAGCGGGAGGGCCGGGGGAAGAGACCCAGTACTTC. The encoded protein is CASSNGLAGGPGEETQYF.

This clonotype was observed a few times. The chain combines TRBV24-1 with TRBJ2-2; D assignment may be TRBD1 or TRBD2 (5 bases each). The germline CDR1 and CDR2 sequences are KGHDR and SFDVKD. The ends were cut back, 3 bases at V and 6 bases at J, with 16 bases in the middle. The CDR3 consists of 16 residues. The CDR3 loop is CATSDPGTETPGELFF. Written as DNA, the CDR3 is TGTGCCACCAGTGATCCTGGGACGGAGACCCCCGGGGAGCTGTTTTTT.

Many counts were recorded for this clonotype. The CDR3 nucleotides read TGCGCCAGCAGCCAAGACAGGGTTTGGCCCTACAATGAGCAGTTCTTC. Protein sequence: CASSQDRVWPYNEQFF. This rearrangement joins TRBV4-1 to TRBJ2-1; possible D gene TRBD1, 5 bases. Germline V lookup: CDR1 MGHRA, CDR2 YSYEKL. This CDR3 comprises 16 residues. Trimming pared 0 bases from V and 2 bases from J, leaving 11 bases between.

The sample holds a few counts of this clonotype. The chain couples TRBV7-2 to TRBJ2-1, with D possibly being TRBD1 (6 bases). Germline V gives CDR1 SGHTA, CDR2 FQGNSA. Between the trimmed V and J ends, which lost 3 bases and 9 bases, there was a span of 18 bases. This CDR3 is built from 15 residues. This chain's CDR3 is CASSLYRVLRGEQFF. CDR3 bases: TGTGCCAGCAGCTTGTACAGGGTCCTTAGGGGTGAGCAGTTCTTC.

The V call is TRBV5-5, the J call TRBJ2-2; weak D call: TRBD1 (6 bases). The V gene's germline CDR1 is SGHKS and CDR2 YYEKEE (reference sequence). V shed 0 bases and J shed 0 bases, with 18 bases lying between them. The CDR3 is made up of 19 amino acids. Here the CDR3 DNA reads TGTGCCAGCAGCTTGGCGCTCAGGGGCCTAGATCCGAACACCGGGGAGCTGTTTTTT. This gives the protein CASSLALRGLDPNTGELFF.

The V call is TRBV12-3 or TRBV12-4, the J call TRBJ1-6; weak D call: TRBD1 (5 bases). Trimming took off 2 bases at V and 8 bases at J, with 13 bases between the two ends. The CDR3 runs to 15 residues. The CDR3 coding sequence is TGTGCCAGCAGTTTAAATGGGGACGGCGATTCACCCCTCCACTTT. It translates to CASSLNGDGDSPLHF.

In its sample, this clonotype was seen many times. The chain is built from TRBV6-5 and TRBJ2-5; TRBD1 agrees at 9 bases. Germline V lookup: CDR1 MNHEY, CDR2 SVGAGI. This CDR3 has 16 residues. V shed 0 bases and J 4 bases; nucleotides not matched to a gene: 6. This CDR3 is CASSYSPGTGIETQYF. The CDR3 DNA reads TGTGCCAGCAGTTACTCCCCCGGGACAGGGATAGAGACCCAGTACTTC.